This TCR beta chain came from a study of blood T cell repertoires in COVID-19. Per the study methods: From reference gene primer amplification, estimates of nucleated cell counts were derived. The method was immunoSEQ multiplex PCR; TCRdb's version includes in-frame clones alone and lacks a portion of them. That table is the source of V, J and clone size, and D and trimming were worked out from the DNA. The sample lists about 270,000 clones, about nine tenths occurring once. Those enrolled, adults aged about 18 to 89 years, came from about two dozen US areas. The receptor was isolated from a woman in her thirties or forties with acute COVID-19. Source material: PBMCs or T cells enriched from blood (not recorded which).

The CDR3 loop is CASSQIRTDHPYEQYF. CDR3 bases: TGTGCCAGCAGCCAGATCCGGACAGATCACCCCTACGAGCAGTACTTC. This chain uses TRBV3-1 (or the pseudogene TRBV3-2) with TRBJ2-7; D possibly corresponds to TRBD1 (6 bases). The germline CDR1 and CDR2 sequences are LGHDT and YNNKEL (reference sequence). Trimming cost V 3 bases and J 2 bases, with 17 bases left between them. The CDR3 spans 16 residues.